One TCR beta chain is described in this entry. These data are taken from a study of control samples from healthy donors and cancer patients. There are 14 residues in the CDR3. Germline trimming cut 5 bases from V and 5 bases from J; bases unmatched to any gene: 5. Germline assignment: CDR1 LNHDA and CDR2 SQIVND (reference sequence). Profiled with immunoSEQ multiplex PCR; TCRdb holds only in-frame clones, not every one. The table lists tens of thousands of clones, less than 90% of them singletons. The source is a woman aged 45-65 years in good health. What was sequenced was blood. The V call is TRBV19, the J call TRBJ2-2; TRBD1 agrees at 7 bases. The CDR3 DNA reads TGTGCCAGTAGTCAGACAGGGTCGACCGGGGAGCTGTTTTTT. This translates into CASSQTGSTGELFF.